The present TCR beta chain was sequenced within a study of blood T cell repertoires in COVID-19. CDR1 is LNHNV, CDR2 YYDKDF, per germline (reference sequence). The CDR3 is made up of 13 amino acids. V was cut by 6 bases and J by 5 bases, with 10 bases left in between. Assay used: immunoSEQ multiplex PCR; TCRdb lists only in-frame clones, some missing. The sample consists of fewer than 300,000 clones, approximately 88% of them appearing once. Comments on this clone: Different DNA sequences within this sample yield the same CDR3.

Enrolled during active infection, Seattle patients were then followed longitudinally. Sequencing used peripheral blood. The chain carries TRBV15 and TRBJ1-4, with D uncertain. The sequence derives from a human donor with COVID-19, enrolled during active disease. The donor label of this sample is uncertain. CDR3 sequence (DNA): TGTGCCACCAGTCCGCGATTAAATGAAAAACTGTTTTTT. The encoded protein is CATSPRLNEKLFF.